The 30 T cell receptor beta chains below come from one sample, sequenced in a study of CD8 T cells in ankylosing spondylitis (dated by TCRdb to the late 2010s). Overall results and qualifications from the work: A TCR beta motif made up of several highly homologous amino acid variants appeared to be characteristic of blood from ankylosing spondylitis patients.

The antigens of these receptors remain unknown. The library was made by 5' RACE. Sequencing instrument: Illumina HiSeq 2500. Using fastp at Q25 and MiXCR, TCRdb reprocessed the public reads and kept productive beta chains. Each CDR3 protein appears once, grouped with its most common genes and DNA. The sample profile shows about 440,000 distinct CDR3 sequences; 15% to 20% of them were found once. The ten largest clones take up 1% of the sample. Sequencing was performed on blood, either unsorted or a sorted T cell fraction (not recorded which). The receptors were sampled from a male donor with ankylosing spondylitis.

This chain connects TRBV19 to TRBJ2-7; 9 nucleotides line up with TRBD1. The V and J ends lost 4 bases and 3 bases, in that order; junction bases with no gene match: 7. CDR1 is LNHDA, CDR2 SQIVND, per germline (reference sequence). The CDR3 contains 15 residues. The CDR3 reads CASSTTGGMGYEQYF. The CDR3 nucleotides are TGTGCCAGTAGTACGACAGGGGGAATGGGCTACGAGCAGTACTTC.

The chain employs TRBV29-1 and TRBJ1-2; tentatively, D is TRBD1 (5 bases). The CDR3 runs to 12 residues. Germline V gene lookup returns CDR1 SQVTM and CDR2 ANQGSEA. V was clipped by 6 bases and J by 2 bases, with 10 bases between them. CDR3 sequence reads: CSVATGNYGYTF. The CDR3 DNA follows: TGCAGCGTCGCAACAGGAAACTATGGCTACACCTTC.

V is TRBV4-3 and J is TRBJ1-6; 9 nucleotides align to TRBD1. CDR1 is LGHNA and CDR2 is YSLEER in the germline V gene. The V gene end was trimmed by 0 bases and the J gene end by 7 bases; junction bases not matched to a gene: 7. The CDR3 extends over 17 amino acids. The CDR3 coding sequence is TGCGCCAGCAGCCAAGATTGGCCGGGGACAGGGAATTCACCCCTCCACTTT. Residues: CASSQDWPGTGNSPLHF.

This clonotype was observed at least ten times. The CDR3 DNA sequence: TGCAGTGCTAGCATCCCTGGGGGTGAGCAGTTCTTC. Encoded protein: CSASIPGGEQFF. The V and J genes are TRBV20-1 and TRBJ2-1; the D gene could be TRBD1 or TRBD2 (5 bases each). V was trimmed by 3 bases and J by 9 bases, leaving 12 bases between them. From germline, CDR1 is DFQATT and CDR2 SNEGSKA (reference sequence). The CDR3 runs 12 residues.

The chain recombines TRBV28 with TRBJ2-3; D is unclear. In germline, CDR1 is MDHEN, CDR2 SYDVKM. The V and J ends lost 5 bases and 5 bases respectively, with 14 bases between them. The CDR3 has 14 residues. The CDR3 region is CASSDHGSGDTQYF. The CDR3 DNA reads as TGTGCCAGCAGTGATCACGGCTCCGGAGATACGCAGTATTTT.

This clonotype was found a few times. The gene calls are TRBV28 and TRBJ2-7, with 8 bases matching TRBD1. With V trimmed by 8 bases and J by 1 base, 10 bases remained unmatched. The germline V gene has CDR1 MDHEN and CDR2 SYDVKM. The CDR3 has 15 residues. CDR3 bases: TGTGCCAGCTTGAGCAGGGGGCCGTATTCCTACGAGCAGTACTTC. Its translation: CASLSRGPYSYEQYF.

This clonotype has at least ten counts. This chain connects TRBV20-1 to TRBJ2-7; tentatively, D is TRBD1 or TRBD2 (5 bases each). Germline CDR1 DFQATT, CDR2 SNEGSKA (reference sequence). The V end was cut by 0 bases, the J end by 6 bases, with 18 bases between. The CDR3 is 15 amino acids. The CDR3 coding sequence is TGCAGTGCTAGAGATTCCGGGACGGTACGTGTCGAGCAGTACTTC. Its translation: CSARDSGTVRVEQYF.

This clonotype was observed a few times. This rearrangement joins TRBV4-1 to TRBJ2-7, with 7 bases fitting TRBD2. This CDR3 contains 14 residues. In germline, CDR1 is MGHRA, CDR2 YSYEKL. With 6 bases clipped from V and 0 bases from J, the junction kept 5 bases outside the gene matches. The CDR3 coding sequence is TGCGCCAGCAGTCAAAGCGGGACCTCCTACGAGCAGTACTTC. Translating it yields CASSQSGTSYEQYF.

The chain is built from TRBV5-1 and TRBJ2-5; no clear D gene. The germline V gene has CDR1 SGHRS and CDR2 YFSETQ. Trimming cost V 6 bases and J 3 bases, with 18 bases left between them. This CDR3 has 15 residues. DNA of the CDR3: TGCGCCAGCACCAAGGTCCCAAACGAGGAAGAGACCCAGTACTTC. This gives the protein CASTKVPNEEETQYF.

The rearrangement joins TRBV6-1 to TRBJ1-5; D uncertain. In germline, CDR1 is MNHNS, CDR2 SASEGT. The V end was cut by 8 bases, the J end by 0 bases, with 14 bases between. This CDR3 has 15 amino acids. The CDR3 reads CASSERRGSNQPQHF. The CDR3 bases are TGTGCCAGCTCCGAAAGGAGAGGTAGCAATCAGCCCCAGCATTTT.

The chain combines TRBV20-1 with TRBJ1-5; D remains unclear. The V gene's germline CDR1 is DFQATT and CDR2 SNEGSKA (reference sequence). The CDR3 length is 16 residues. Trimming removed 1 base at V and 3 bases at J, with 16 bases between. Here the CDR3 reads CSARVAPWGNNQPQHF. CDR3 bases: TGCAGTGCTAGAGTGGCCCCCTGGGGAAACAATCAGCCCCAGCATTTT.

The CDR3 loop reads CASRSAGQGATGELFF. DNA for the CDR3: TGTGCCAGCAGATCCGCCGGACAGGGGGCTACCGGGGAGCTGTTTTTT. The rearrangement links TRBV6-2 or TRBV6-3 to TRBJ2-2; 11 positions agree with TRBD1. J gave up 5 bases and V 6 bases, and 8 bases lay outside the gene matches. The CDR3 sequence is 16 residues long. The germline gives CDR1 MNHEY, CDR2 SVGEGT.

Ten or more counts support this clonotype. The chain uses TRBV9 and TRBJ2-2; possibly TRBD1 for D (5 bases). V lost 3 bases to trimming and J lost 0 bases, with 12 bases between them. The CDR3 is 16 residues long. Per the germline V gene, CDR1 is SGDLS and CDR2 is YYNGEE. CDR3 loop: CASSETATSNTGELFF. The CDR3 DNA reads TGTGCCAGCAGCGAGACAGCTACTTCGAACACCGGGGAGCTGTTTTTT.

The chain combines TRBV5-6 with TRBJ2-7; D possibly matches TRBD1 or TRBD2 (5 bases each). CDR1 SGHDT and CDR2 YYEEEE come from the germline V gene. The V end was cut by 2 bases, the J end by 1 base, with 22 bases between. The CDR3 covers 18 residues. CDR3 amino acids: CASSFDSPARGHSYEQYF. The CDR3 nucleotides read TGTGCCAGCAGCTTTGACTCTCCGGCGAGGGGCCATTCCTACGAGCAGTACTTC. Using reference TRBV5-6 and TRBJ2-7 for the parts outside the CDR3, the full variable domain is DAGVTQSPTHLIKTRGQQVTLRCSPKSGHDTVSWYQQALGQGPQFIFQYYEEEERQRGNFPDRFSGHQFPNYSSELNVNALLLGDSALYLCASSFDSPARGHSYEQYFGPGTRLTVT.

The V gene is TRBV29-1, the J gene TRBJ1-6; 7 nucleotides match TRBD1. Germline lookup yields CDR1 SQVTM and CDR2 ANQGSEA. The CDR3 loop spans 19 amino acids. After removal of 0 bases from V and 8 bases from J, the junction contained 19 bases not matched to a gene. The CDR3 DNA is TGCAGCGTTGAAGATTATCAAGGGACAGATAAGATTAAAGATTCACCCCTCCACTTT. Translated: CSVEDYQGTDKIKDSPLHF.

This clonotype turned up a few times. This sequence joins TRBV4-1 and TRBJ1-3, with 9 nucleotides matching TRBD1. Germline CDR1 MGHRA, CDR2 YSYEKL. V lost 3 bases to trimming and J lost 2 bases; unmatched junction nucleotides: 5. The CDR3 length is 16 residues. The CDR3 DNA is TGCGCCAGCAGCCAGGGACAGGGTACTACTGGAAACACCATATATTTT. It is translated as CASSQGQGTTGNTIYF.

Of note for this clonotype: A single base separates this from a much larger clone, so it may be a read error. Without the conserved terminal phenylalanine or tryptophan, this CDR3 likely stems from a read error. The chain recombines TRBV6-5 with TRBJ1-1; 8 bases are a match to TRBD1. The CDR3 contains 15 residues. V trimming: 4 bases; J trimming: 5 bases; junction bases outside the gene matches: 9. The germline gives CDR1 MNHEY, CDR2 SVGAGI. CDR3 in amino acids: CASSSPRTGRTEAFL. In DNA, the CDR3 is TGTGCCAGCAGTTCCCCCCGGACAGGGAGGACTGAAGCTTTCCTT.

This clonotype was detected a few times. The rearrangement joins TRBV7-2 to TRBJ2-1; D call uncertain. Germline V gene sequence: CDR1 SGHTA, CDR2 FQGNSA. CDR3 length: 13 residues. Trimming took 1 base from V and 6 from J, leaving 7 bases between them. DNA of the CDR3: TGTGCCAGCAGCTTAGGATGGAGCAATGAGCAGTTCTTC. Protein: CASSLGWSNEQFF.

The V call is TRBV7-3, the J call TRBJ2-7; D is tentatively TRBD1 or TRBD2 (7 bases each). This CDR3 has 15 residues. Trimming stripped 4 bases from V and 7 bases from J, with 20 bases between. The germline V gene encodes CDR1 SGHTA and CDR2 FQGTGA. The chain's CDR3 is CASSSNQGGLGEQYF. CDR3 nucleotides: TGTGCCAGCAGCTCCAACCAGGGGGGGTTGGGGGAGCAGTACTTC.

This chain uses TRBV5-1 with TRBJ2-5; 12 nucleotides match TRBD2. This CDR3 comprises 17 residues. Trimming at V came to 6 bases and at J to 3 bases, leaving 12 bases not matched to a gene. The V gene's germline CDR1 is SGHRS and CDR2 YFSETQ. The CDR3 DNA follows: TGCGCCAGCAACCCCTATCTCCCTAGCGGGAGGGAAGAGACCCAGTACTTC. This gives the protein CASNPYLPSGREETQYF.

This chain joins TRBV28 and TRBJ2-3, with unresolved D. This CDR3 region has 13 residues. Germline V gives CDR1 MDHEN, CDR2 SYDVKM. The V end lost 5 bases, the J end lost 2 bases, and 8 bases lay between the germline ends. CDR3: CASSVRTTDTQYF. CDR3 coding DNA: TGTGCCAGCAGTGTGCGGACCACAGATACGCAGTATTTT. The full variable domain, rest sourced from reference TRBV28 and TRBJ2-3, is DVKVTQSSRYLVKRTGEKVFLECVQDMDHENMFWYRQDPGLGLRLIYFSYDVKMKEKGDIPEGYSVSREKKERFSLILESASTNQTSMYLCASSVRTTDTQYFGPGTRLTVL.

V is TRBV7-2 and J is TRBJ2-7; 8 bases line up with TRBD2. CDR1 is SGHTA, CDR2 FQGNSA, per germline. This CDR3 is built from 16 residues. The junction had 9 bases not matched to a gene; V was cut back by 2 bases and J by 3 bases. CDR3 coding DNA: TGTGCCAGCAGCTTAACCTCGACTAGCGCTAACTACGAGCAGTACTTC. Translated, it gives CASSLTSTSANYEQYF.

This clonotype was found many times. The chain employs TRBV5-1 and TRBJ1-1, with a weak D call TRBD1 (5 bases). Germline CDR1 reads SGHRS; CDR2 reads YFSETQ. Trimming removed 0 bases from V and 9 bases from J, with 12 bases in between. The CDR3 runs to 13 residues. CDR3 sequence (DNA): TGCGCCAGCAGCTTGGTGTCGGGGGAAAAAGCTTTCTTT. Encoded protein: CASSLVSGEKAFF.

In this sample, this clonotype turned up a few times. The V and J genes are TRBV29-1 and TRBJ1-2; D unclear. Germline values: CDR1 SQVTM, CDR2 ANQGSEA. The CDR3 has 13 amino acids. V shed 7 bases and J shed 1 base, with 13 bases lying between them. CDR3 sequence reads: CSASVGLNYGYTF. CDR3 bases: TGCAGCGCGAGCGTAGGGCTTAACTATGGCTACACCTTC.

This clonotype has just a few counts. This sequence joins TRBV18 and TRBJ1-5; a possible D gene is TRBD1 (5 bases). Germline CDR1 is KGHSH and CDR2 is LQKENI. Trimming stripped 3 bases from V and 0 bases from J, with 12 bases between. The CDR3 extends over 16 amino acids. CDR3 in amino acids: CASSPLQVDSNQPQHF. CDR3 sequence (DNA): TGTGCCAGCTCACCCCTACAGGTGGATAGCAATCAGCCCCAGCATTTT.

This clonotype showed up just a few times. The chain combines TRBV20-1 with TRBJ2-4; D might be TRBD2 (5 bases). The CDR3 length is 15 residues. The germline V gene has CDR1 DFQATT and CDR2 SNEGSKA (reference sequence). Trimming stripped 0 bases from V and 2 bases from J, with 11 bases between. CDR3 region: CSARDRGSPKNIQYF. The CDR3 DNA sequence: TGCAGTGCTAGAGATCGAGGGTCTCCCAAAAACATTCAGTACTTC.

This clonotype was observed many times. The rearrangement joins TRBV20-1 to TRBJ2-7, with D perhaps TRBD1 (6 bases). The CDR3 runs to 13 residues. Germline assignment: CDR1 DFQATT and CDR2 SNEGSKA (reference sequence). Trimming cost V 3 bases and J 6 bases, with 15 bases left between them. The CDR3 sequence: CSARGAGRGEQYF. The CDR3 region has the DNA TGCAGTGCTAGGGGGGCAGGGAGAGGCGAGCAGTACTTC.

J is TRBJ1-4 and V is TRBV9; no clear D gene. CDR1 SGDLS and CDR2 YYNGEE come from the germline V gene. The V end lost 4 bases, the J end lost 4 bases, and 14 bases lay between the germline ends. The CDR3 covers 15 residues. CDR3 protein: CASSSSSGLNEKLFF. CDR3 DNA: TGTGCCAGCAGCTCCAGTTCAGGACTTAATGAAAAACTGTTTTTT.

The chain couples TRBV28 to TRBJ2-7, with TRBD1 matching 8 bases. With V trimmed by 5 bases and J by 5 bases, 11 bases remained unmatched. Germline CDR1 is MDHEN and CDR2 is SYDVKM. The CDR3 contains 15 residues. CDR3 sequence reads: CASSRTGQGNNEQYF. In DNA, the CDR3 is TGTGCCAGCAGTAGAACCGGACAGGGTAATAACGAGCAGTACTTC. The entire variable domain, with the rest obtained from reference TRBV28 and TRBJ2-7, is as follows: DVKVTQSSRYLVKRTGEKVFLECVQDMDHENMFWYRQDPGLGLRLIYFSYDVKMKEKGDIPEGYSVSREKKERFSLILESASTNQTSMYLCASSRTGQGNNEQYFGPGTRLTVT.

The chain links TRBV5-1 to TRBJ2-3; D is perhaps TRBD1 (6 bases). The CDR3 is 15 amino acids. V was pared by 6 bases and J by 2 bases, with 16 bases between. Germline CDR1 reads SGHRS; CDR2 reads YFSETQ. DNA for the CDR3: TGCGCCAGCAATTCCCGAACAGGGATCACAGATACGCAGTATTTT. Residues: CASNSRTGITDTQYF.